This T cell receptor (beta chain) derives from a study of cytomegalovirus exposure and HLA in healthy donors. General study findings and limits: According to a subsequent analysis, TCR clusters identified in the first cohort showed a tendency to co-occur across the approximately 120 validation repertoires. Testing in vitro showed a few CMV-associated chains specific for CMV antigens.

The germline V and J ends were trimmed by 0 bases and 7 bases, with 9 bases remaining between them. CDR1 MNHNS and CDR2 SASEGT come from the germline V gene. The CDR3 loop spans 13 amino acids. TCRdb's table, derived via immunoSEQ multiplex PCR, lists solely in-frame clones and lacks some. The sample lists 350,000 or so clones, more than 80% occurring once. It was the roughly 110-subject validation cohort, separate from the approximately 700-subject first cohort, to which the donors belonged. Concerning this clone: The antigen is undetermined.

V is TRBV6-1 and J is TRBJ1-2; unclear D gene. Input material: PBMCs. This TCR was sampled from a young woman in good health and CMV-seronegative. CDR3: CASSEARVGGYTF. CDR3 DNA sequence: TGTGCCAGCAGTGAAGCGCGAGTTGGTGGCTACACCTTC.